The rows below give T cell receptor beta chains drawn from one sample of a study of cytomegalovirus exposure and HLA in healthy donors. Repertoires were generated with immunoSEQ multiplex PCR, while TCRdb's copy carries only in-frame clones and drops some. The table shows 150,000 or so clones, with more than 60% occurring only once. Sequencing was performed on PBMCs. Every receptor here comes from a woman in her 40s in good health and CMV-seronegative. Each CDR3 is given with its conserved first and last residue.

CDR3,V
CASSFGHSGYGYTF,TRBV6-5
CASSEGQGSTDTQYF,TRBV6-1
CASSLDLFYALTGELFF,TRBV5-1
CASYNTGGGRETQYF,TRBV6-1
CAKKPVGGSSNTEAFF,TRBV5-1
CASSTQLGGTGELFF,TRBV28
CASSRGLGETQYF,TRBV6-4
CASSGGTNSNQPQHF,TRBV6-1
CSVEGATGAHYRTEAFF,TRBV29-1
CASSTYYEQYF,TRBV7-9
CASSLENLQSYGYTF,TRBV5-6
CASSTGTGGVTEAFF,TRBV7-9
CASSLGQGTDLDQPQHF,TRBV7-9
CASSQVSQGPYNEQFF,TRBV4-2
CASSIDTGGSNQPQHF,TRBV19
CASSSVQGAMYYEQYF,TRBV6-8
CASSGQGRSTYEQYF,TRBV5-1
CASSRGLAGKQFF,TRBV7-9
CASSLDQGRETQYF,TRBV7-2
CASGQTNYGYTF,TRBV6-5
CAGTTGLLYEQYF,TRBV2
CASSLLAGRTGELFF,TRBV5-1
CASSLEAPNYGYTF,TRBV28
CASSWTATGELFF,TRBV7-9
CASSDPWTGSYEQYF,TRBV10-2
CASSPVDRGGGYTF,TRBV4-1
CASSDSAGGMNTGELFF,TRBV6-4
CASRGETGGQPQHF,TRBV6-1
CASSESWDTNPGNTIYF,TRBV6-1
CASSQASGDAYEQYF,TRBV4-2
CASVGQLRTEAFF,TRBV2
CASSSPEGTALEAFF,TRBV28
CASSSDRNTEAFF,TRBV7-8
CASSLGRGVNTEAFF,TRBV2
CASSLLQGVGTDTQYF,TRBV27
CASSLGAGAGELFF,TRBV5-4
CASSESSSGVYNEQFF,TRBV10-1
CAWSPRGRGLYGYTF,TRBV30
CASSGRQGPQEKLFF,TRBV7-2
CASSQGPGTQYF,TRBV11-3
CSVVSENTIYF,TRBV29-1
CASSYSTGIYEQYF,TRBV6-5
CASLGQSTDTQYF,TRBV28
CASSLALGQGGSQPQHF,TRBV5-6
CSVDIPWQGAKGEAFF,TRBV29-1
CASSLALAIETQYF,TRBV7-2
CASSEFSGRRELFF,TRBV2
CATSRGSVGMNTEAFF,TRBV15
CASSLNYEQYF,TRBV5-6
CASSLAAGVRTGELFF,TRBV5-1
CASSDRDIYEQYF,TRBV2
CASSLGGRRANYEQYF,TRBV5-6
CASSTRQGPPWAEAFF,TRBV9
CASSLEGPSGSTGELFF,TRBV5-6
CASSDQPGGRTDTQYF,TRBV2
CASSLGQGITDTQYF,TRBV6-5
CASSEDRADEQYF,TRBV9
CASGHRGDTEAFF,TRBV2
CASSELAVGPDTQYF,TRBV6-1
CASKTGTGELFF,TRBV28